These 27 T cell receptor beta chains came from one sample sequenced in a study of blood T cell repertoires in COVID-19. Produced via immunoSEQ multiplex PCR; TCRdb's table is partial and in-frame only. The table lists approximately 70,000 clones, approximately 85% of them singletons. The material sequenced was peripheral blood. Source of these receptors: a human donor in a cohort sampled during active COVID-19.

The CDR3 loop is CASSPRWDSQETQYF. In nucleotides, the CDR3 is TGTGCCAGCAGCCCACGTTGGGACAGCCAAGAGACCCAGTACTTC. This chain links TRBV7-9 with TRBJ2-5, with 7 nucleotides matching TRBD1. The germline V gene encodes CDR1 SEHNR and CDR2 FQNEAQ (reference sequence). J gave up 1 base and V 5 bases, and 7 bases lay outside the gene matches. The CDR3 totals 15 residues.

The chain recombines TRBV7-9 with TRBJ1-5; TRBD1 agrees at 7 bases. The CDR3 has 18 amino acids. Germline CDR1 reads SEHNR; CDR2 reads FQNEAQ (reference sequence). V lost 5 bases, J lost 4 bases, and 17 bases stayed unmatched. In DNA form, the CDR3 reads TGTGCCAGCAGCATGCTCCGCAGGACAGGCGGCTTAAATCAGCCCCAGCATTTT. It translates to CASSMLRRTGGLNQPQHF.

This chain links TRBV5-1 with TRBJ2-7; 9 bases are a match to TRBD1. This CDR3 is 15 amino acids long. V gave up 3 bases and J gave up 6 bases; unmatched junction bases: 10. CDR1 is SGHRS and CDR2 is YFSETQ in the germline V gene. CDR3 sequence (DNA): TGCGCCAGCAGCTCCTCCGGGACAGGGCCCGGCGAGCAGTACTTC. Translated, it gives CASSSSGTGPGEQYF.

The chain couples TRBV5-1 to TRBJ2-5; 7 bases match TRBD1. This CDR3 is built from 17 residues. The junction had 16 bases not matched to a gene; V was cut back by 3 bases and J by 5 bases. The germline gives CDR1 SGHRS, CDR2 YFSETQ. CDR3 loop: CASSSRARQGGGETQYF. In nucleotides, the CDR3 is TGCGCCAGCAGCTCTAGGGCCAGACAGGGTGGAGGCGAGACCCAGTACTTC.

This chain joins TRBV7-8 and TRBJ2-1; 11 bases are shared with TRBD2. The CDR3 consists of 22 residues. Germline-derived CDR1 and CDR2 are SGHVS and FQNEAQ. The V and J ends lost 2 bases and 4 bases, in that order; junction bases with no gene match: 22. CDR3 in DNA: TGTGCCAGCAGCTTACTATTAGCGGGAGGGGTAGGCCAGATTACAAGATACAATGAGCAGTTCTTC. Translated: CASSLLLAGGVGQITRYNEQFF.

This clone has just one count. The chain combines TRBV13 with TRBJ1-2; no clear D. The CDR3 has 16 residues. Trimming shortened V by 3 bases and J by 2 bases, and 16 bases separated the two germline ends. Per germline, CDR1 PRHDT and CDR2 FYEKMQ (reference sequence). The CDR3 spells CASSLRAEVPNYGYTF. The CDR3 DNA follows: TGTGCCAGCAGCTTGAGGGCAGAAGTCCCAAACTATGGCTACACCTTC. The variable domain in full, with the rest retrieved from reference TRBV13 and TRBJ1-2, is AAGVIQSPRHLIKEKRETATLKCYPIPRHDTVYWYQQGPGQDPQFLISFYEKMQSDKGSIPDRFSAQQFSDYHSELNMSSLELGDSALYFCASSLRAEVPNYGYTFGSGTRLTVV.

The V gene is TRBV9, the J gene TRBJ2-1; D may be TRBD2 (5 bases). The length of the CDR3 is 15 residues. Trimming pared 4 bases from V and 2 bases from J, leaving 13 bases between. Germline values: CDR1 SGDLS, CDR2 YYNGEE. CDR3 bases: TGTGCCAGCAGCCTATCCGAGGGAACCTACAATGAGCAGTTCTTC. Its protein is CASSLSEGTYNEQFF. Full variable domain (missing parts from reference TRBV9 and TRBJ2-1): DSGVTQTPKHLITATGQRVTLRCSPRSGDLSVYWYQQSLDQGLQFLIQYYNGEERAKGNILERFSAQQFPDLHSELNLSSLELGDSALYFCASSLSEGTYNEQFFGPGTRLTVL.

This chain uses TRBV18 with TRBJ2-1, with a weak D call TRBD2 (6 bases). The CDR3 extends over 16 amino acids. The germline V gene encodes CDR1 KGHSH and CDR2 LQKENI. V was pared by 3 bases and J by 10 bases, with 22 bases between. The CDR3 sequence is CASSPPGETRYREQFF. CDR3 nucleotide sequence: TGTGCCAGCTCACCCCCGGGGGAAACTAGGTATCGCGAGCAGTTCTTC.

The genes are TRBV5-1 and TRBJ1-1; TRBD1 is a possible D gene (5 bases). V lost 0 bases, J lost 5 bases, and 14 bases lay in between. The CDR3 covers 15 residues. Germline CDR1 and CDR2: SGHRS and YFSETQ. The CDR3, as DNA: TGCGCCAGCAGCTTGGACGGACAAGGGATGACTGAAGCTTTCTTT. It is translated as CASSLDGQGMTEAFF. Looking up the rest from reference TRBV5-1 and TRBJ1-1 gives the full variable domain: KAGVTQTPRYLIKTRGQQVTLSCSPISGHRSVSWYQQTPGQGLQFLFEYFSETQRNKGNFPGRFSGRQFSNSRSEMNVSTLELGDSALYLCASSLDGQGMTEAFFGQGTRLTVV.

This chain links TRBV19 with TRBJ1-2, with TRBD1 matching over 8 bases. V dropped 8 bases and J dropped 2; count of bases not matched to a gene: 7. This CDR3 contains 14 residues. Per the germline V gene, CDR1 is LNHDA and CDR2 is SQIVND (reference sequence). The CDR3 nucleotides read TGTGCCAGTGCCAGGACAGGGACGAACTATGGCTACACCTTC. It specifies CASARTGTNYGYTF.

The chain employs TRBV5-6 and TRBJ1-4; the D gene is possibly TRBD1 (5 bases). V was trimmed by 3 bases and J by 8 bases, leaving 17 bases between them. Germline V gene data show CDR1 as SGHDT and CDR2 as YYEEEE. The CDR3 runs 15 residues. CDR3 in DNA: TGTGCCAGCAGCTATCAGGGTGGTGTGGACGAAAAACTGTTTTTT. Protein sequence: CASSYQGGVDEKLFF.

The chain employs TRBV28 and TRBJ2-3, with TRBD1 identical over 10 bases. V lost 2 bases to trimming and J lost 5 bases; unmatched junction nucleotides: 10. Germline V gives CDR1 MDHEN, CDR2 SYDVKM. This CDR3 has 17 residues. Here the CDR3 DNA reads TGTGCCAGCAGTTTAAGGGACAGGGGTTTATCGGGAGATACGCAGTATTTT. This sequence encodes CASSLRDRGLSGDTQYF.

This clone appeared once. CDR3 DNA sequence: TGTGCCAGCAGCCCCGGGACAGGGGTTCAGCCCCAGCATTTT. Its protein is CASSPGTGVQPQHF. This sequence joins TRBV28 and TRBJ1-5; 10 bases map to TRBD1. CDR1 and CDR2 (germline): MDHEN, SYDVKM. J was trimmed by 6 bases and V by 6 bases; bases with no gene match: 5. CDR3 length: 14 residues.

This clone was counted once. The V gene is TRBV19, the J gene TRBJ2-7; 7 bases align to TRBD2. The junction had 11 bases not matched to a gene; V was cut back by 4 bases and J by 2 bases. This CDR3 spans 16 amino acids. Germline V CDR1 and CDR2: LNHDA, SQIVND (reference sequence). The CDR3 spells CASSSLWSSGTYEQYF. The CDR3 DNA follows: TGTGCCAGTAGTAGTCTCTGGTCTAGCGGAACCTACGAGCAGTACTTC.

The CDR3 region is CASSLVRSPETQYF. The DNA of the CDR3 is TGTGCCAGCAGCTTGGTGAGGAGCCCAGAGACCCAGTACTTC. V usage is TRBV11-2 and J usage is TRBJ2-5; unclear D gene. V lost 3 bases and J 4 bases, leaving 12 bases between the germline ends. Germline values: CDR1 SGHAT, CDR2 FQNNGV. This CDR3 comprises 14 residues.

The chain employs TRBV6-5 and TRBJ1-1; 8 positions match TRBD1. The CDR3 is 12 amino acids. Germline values: CDR1 MNHEY, CDR2 SVGAGI. V was pared by 10 bases and J by 3 bases, with 4 bases of the junction left unmatched. CDR3 DNA sequence: TGTGCCATCGTGGACAGGGACACTGAAGCTTTCTTT. Its translation: CAIVDRDTEAFF.

This chain joins TRBV5-1 and TRBJ1-1, with 9 positions matching TRBD1. Germline CDR1 and CDR2: SGHRS and YFSETQ. The V segment lost 2 bases and the J segment 4 bases; nucleotides outside the gene matches: 9. The CDR3 is made up of 16 amino acids. CDR3 nucleotides: TGCGCCAGCAGCTTAGGGACAGGGTCTGTTTTCACTGAAGCTTTCTTT. Translated, it gives CASSLGTGSVFTEAFF.

This clone was seen only once. CDR3 protein: CASSIGELGQQIYTGELFF. The CDR3 nucleotides are TGTGCCAGTAGTATTGGGGAATTAGGACAGCAGATTTACACCGGGGAGCTGTTTTTT. This rearrangement joins TRBV19 to TRBJ2-2; a weak D match, TRBD1 (6 bases). The CDR3 contains 19 residues. Germline CDR1 is LNHDA and CDR2 is SQIVND (reference sequence). V was shortened by 3 bases and J by 3 bases, with 23 bases between the two germline ends.

This chain connects TRBV2 to TRBJ2-7; 7 bases align to TRBD1. This CDR3 spans 13 amino acids. Germline V gives CDR1 SNHLY, CDR2 FYNNEI. V was pared by 4 bases and J by 5 bases, with 5 bases of the junction left unmatched. CDR3 protein: CASSGQGVHEQYF. In DNA form, the CDR3 reads TGTGCCAGCAGTGGACAGGGAGTCCACGAGCAGTACTTC. The full variable domain, with the rest looked up from reference TRBV2 and TRBJ2-7, is EPEVTQTPSHQVTQMGQEVILRCVPISNHLYFYWYRQILGQKVEFLVSFYNNEISEKSEIFDDQFSVERPDGSNFTLKIRSTKLEDSAMYFCASSGQGVHEQYFGPGTRLTVT.

The J gene is TRBJ1-1, the V gene TRBV2; D is perhaps TRBD1 (5 bases). From germline, CDR1 is SNHLY and CDR2 FYNNEI. V lost 3 bases to trimming and J lost 1 base, with 9 bases between them. CDR3 length equals 14 residues. CDR3 protein: CASSEQGRNTEAFF. The CDR3 bases are TGTGCCAGCAGTGAGCAGGGCCGGAACACTGAAGCTTTCTTT.

The chain uses TRBV7-3 and TRBJ1-1; 8 nucleotides match TRBD1. With 5 bases clipped from V and 4 bases from J, the junction kept 6 bases outside the gene matches. The CDR3 is 14 amino acids. CDR1 is SGHTA and CDR2 is FQGTGA in the germline V gene. Written as DNA, the CDR3 is TGTGCCAGCAGCCCGACAGGGGTTGCCACTGAAGCTTTCTTT. Translating it yields CASSPTGVATEAFF.

In DNA, the CDR3 is TGTGCCAGCCTACCCCAAGCGAACACCGGGGAGCTGTTTTTT. Amino acid sequence: CASLPQANTGELFF. The chain links TRBV6-6 to TRBJ2-2; no clear D. The CDR3 is 14 amino acids. The germline V gene has CDR1 MNHNY and CDR2 SVGAGI (reference sequence). V was trimmed by 8 bases and J by 0 bases, leaving 10 bases between them.

The CDR3 loop reads CASSQDKGTRPDTQYF. The CDR3 DNA is TGTGCCAGCAGCCAAGATAAGGGGACTCGCCCAGATACGCAGTATTTT. This chain joins TRBV14 and TRBJ2-3, with D possibly TRBD2 on 6 matching bases. Germline-derived CDR1 and CDR2 are SGHDN and FVKESK. Trimming cost V 0 bases and J 4 bases, with 14 bases left between them. The CDR3 extends over 16 amino acids.

The chain is built from TRBV6-5 and TRBJ1-5; TRBD1 aligns across 9 bases. The germline V gene encodes CDR1 MNHEY and CDR2 SVGAGI. This CDR3 comprises 15 residues. The V segment lost 6 bases and the J segment 4 bases; nucleotides outside the gene matches: 7. The CDR3, as DNA: TGTGCCAGCAGAAGGGACAGGGTGAAAAATCAGCCCCAGCATTTT. The encoded protein is CASRRDRVKNQPQHF.

This chain uses TRBV14 with TRBJ1-2, with 9 bases aligning to TRBD1. The germline V gene has CDR1 SGHDN and CDR2 FVKESK. This CDR3 has 15 residues. With V trimmed by 0 bases and J by 6 bases, 5 bases remained unmatched. DNA for the CDR3: TGTGCCAGCAGCCAAGATTTGGACAGGGGCGATGGCTACACCTTC. The encoded protein is CASSQDLDRGDGYTF. Based on the CDR3 plus reference TRBV14 and TRBJ1-2, the full variable domain is EAGVTQFPSHSVIEKGQTVTLRCDPISGHDNLYWYRRVMGKEIKFLLHFVKESKQDESGMPNNRFLAERTGGTYSTLKVQPAELEDSGVYFCASSQDLDRGDGYTFGSGTRLTVV.

The rearrangement joins TRBV13 to TRBJ2-1; 7 positions agree with TRBD1. CDR3 length equals 14 residues. V shed 11 bases, J shed 6 bases, and the junction held 13 bases outside the gene matches. Germline lookup yields CDR1 PRHDT and CDR2 FYEKMQ (reference sequence). In nucleotides, the CDR3 is TGTGCCGCGGGCCGGGCAGGGGGATCCAATGAGCAGTTCTTC. Encoded protein: CAAGRAGGSNEQFF. Full variable domain (remainder filled in from reference TRBV13 and TRBJ2-1): AAGVIQSPRHLIKEKRETATLKCYPIPRHDTVYWYQQGPGQDPQFLISFYEKMQSDKGSIPDRFSAQQFSDYHSELNMSSLELGDSALYFCAAGRAGGSNEQFFGPGTRLTVL.

This clone is a singleton in its sample. The chain has TRBV18 and TRBJ2-6; a weak D match, TRBD1 (6 bases). There are 17 residues in the CDR3. V shed 2 bases and J shed 2 bases, with 13 bases lying between them. Germline lookup yields CDR1 KGHSH and CDR2 LQKENI. The CDR3 reads CASSPSNRVPGANVLTF. The CDR3 nucleotides are TGTGCCAGCTCACCATCGAACAGGGTCCCTGGGGCCAACGTCCTGACTTTC.